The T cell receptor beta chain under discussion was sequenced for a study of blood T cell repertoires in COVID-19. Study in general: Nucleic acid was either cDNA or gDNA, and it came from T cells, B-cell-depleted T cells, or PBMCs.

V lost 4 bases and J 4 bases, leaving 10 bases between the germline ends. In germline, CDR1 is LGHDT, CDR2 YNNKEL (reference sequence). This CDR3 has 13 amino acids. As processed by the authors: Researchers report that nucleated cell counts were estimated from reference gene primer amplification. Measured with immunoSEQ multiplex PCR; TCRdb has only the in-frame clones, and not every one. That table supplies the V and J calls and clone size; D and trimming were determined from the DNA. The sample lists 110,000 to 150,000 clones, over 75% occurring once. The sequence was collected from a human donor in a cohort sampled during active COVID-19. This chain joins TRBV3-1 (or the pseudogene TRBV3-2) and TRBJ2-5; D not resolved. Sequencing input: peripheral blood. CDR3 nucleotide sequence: TGTGCCAGCAGCCGCTGGGCTGGAGAGACCCAGTACTTC. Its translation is CASSRWAGETQYF.